Detailed here is one T cell receptor beta chain. The source of the sample is a study of T cell responses to AZD1222 COVID-19 vaccine. Profiling relied on immunoSEQ multiplex PCR, and the TCRdb table lists in-frame clones only, not all of them. The data hold about 130,000 clones, with approximately 90% observed a single time. The germline V gene encodes CDR1 SGDLS and CDR2 YYNGEE. The CDR3 spans 15 residues. The J segment lost 2 bases and the V segment lost 4 bases, leaving 8 bases of the junction unmatched. The TCR comes from an adult in good health. The sample consisted of peripheral blood, taken on day 0 of AZD1222 vaccination. The chain is built from TRBV9 and TRBJ2-5; 7 nucleotides match TRBD2. The CDR3 is CASSLAGGLQETQYF. The CDR3 nucleotides are TGTGCCAGCAGCCTTGCTGGGGGACTACAAGAGACCCAGTACTTC.